The 26 T cell receptor beta chains below come from one sample, sequenced in a study of technical replicates of blood from several donors. Sequencing was performed with immunoSEQ multiplex PCR; in TCRdb, only in-frame clones are kept and a portion is missing. The sample consists of roughly 80,000 clones, roughly 94% of them appearing once. What was sequenced was T cells isolated from PBMCs. These TCRs come from a human donor in good health.

The chain uses TRBV27 and TRBJ2-1, with 10 bases lining up with TRBD2. Germline CDR1 reads MNHEY; CDR2 reads SMNVEV (reference sequence). The CDR3 is made up of 15 amino acids. The V gene end was trimmed by 5 bases and the J gene end by 10 bases; junction bases not matched to a gene: 11. CDR3 loop: CASSPLAGLSGEQFF. In nucleotides, the CDR3 is TGTGCCAGCAGTCCACTAGCGGGACTGTCAGGAGAGCAGTTCTTC.

V and J are TRBV6-1 and TRBJ2-1; the match to TRBD2 covers 8 bases. Germline values: CDR1 MNHNS, CDR2 SASEGT. J lost 3 bases, V lost 2 bases, and 3 bases had no gene match. This CDR3 has 15 residues. CDR3 sequence: CASSEQSGGYNEQFF. The DNA of the CDR3 is TGTGCCAGCAGTGAACAGAGCGGGGGCTACAATGAGCAGTTCTTC.

This clone was counted a single time. The chain couples TRBV7-8 to TRBJ2-5; perhaps TRBD1 as D (6 bases). This CDR3 has 14 residues. The V gene lost 1 base and the J gene lost 5 bases, with 11 bases spanning the gap. Germline CDR1 and CDR2: SGHVS and FQNEAQ. As DNA, the CDR3 is TGTGCCAGCAGCTTAGTTGGGGGCGCGGAGACCCAGTACTTC. Amino acid sequence: CASSLVGGAETQYF.

The genes are TRBV6-4 and TRBJ2-1; the D is unclear. Trimming shortened V by 4 bases and J by 5 bases, and 9 bases separated the two germline ends. The germline V gene encodes CDR1 MRHNA and CDR2 SNTAGT. The CDR3 length is 13 residues. CDR3: CASSARLDNEQFF. As DNA, the CDR3 is TGTGCCAGCAGTGCCCGACTGGACAATGAGCAGTTCTTC.

The chain links TRBV5-6 to TRBJ2-5; no reliable D call. This CDR3 has 14 amino acids. The germline V gene encodes CDR1 SGHDT and CDR2 YYEEEE. V lost 2 bases, J lost 1 base, and 9 bases lay in between. CDR3 sequence: CASSFGNSQETQYF. The DNA of the CDR3 is TGTGCCAGCAGCTTCGGCAACAGCCAAGAGACCCAGTACTTC.

This clone appeared a single time. This chain uses TRBV5-6 with TRBJ2-2, with 8 bases matching TRBD1. The V gene's germline CDR1 is SGHDT and CDR2 YYEEEE. This CDR3 contains 16 residues. V dropped 1 base and J dropped 4; count of bases not matched to a gene: 6. CDR3 DNA: TGTGCCAGCAGCTTGTTCCAGGGGGCTTTCACCGGGGAGCTGTTTTTT. It yields the protein CASSLFQGAFTGELFF.

The CDR3 nucleotides read TGCGCCAGCAGCCAACCCCAGGGGTCGGGGGCCAACGTCCTGACTTTC. Translating gives CASSQPQGSGANVLTF. The chain has TRBV4-3 and TRBJ2-6; TRBD1 might be the D (6 bases). Germline V gene lookup returns CDR1 LGHNA and CDR2 YSLEER. This CDR3 comprises 16 residues. Trimming stripped 2 bases from V and 4 bases from J, with 12 bases between.

This clone was seen more than once but under ten times. Other nucleotide sequences from this sample produce the same CDR3. The chain is built from TRBV30 and TRBJ1-2; a possible D gene is TRBD1 (5 bases). V was cut by 0 bases and J by 4 bases, with 6 bases left in between. The CDR3 is 12 residues long. Germline-derived CDR1 and CDR2 are GTSNPN and SVGIG (reference sequence). CDR3: CAWSVTGYGYTF. In DNA form, the CDR3 reads TGTGCCTGGAGTGTAACAGGCTATGGCTACACCTTC.

This chain uses TRBV27 with TRBJ2-1; a weak D match, TRBD1 (6 bases). Germline V lookup: CDR1 MNHEY, CDR2 SMNVEV (reference sequence). Trimming took 3 bases from V and 2 from J, leaving 11 bases between them. CDR3 length: 15 residues. The CDR3 DNA follows: TGTGCCAGCAGTTTTCATCGGACAGCCTACAATGAGCAGTTCTTC. Translation: CASSFHRTAYNEQFF.

The J gene is TRBJ1-2, the V gene TRBV9; TRBD1 matches at 9 bases. The CDR3 totals 15 residues. Germline-derived CDR1 and CDR2 are SGDLS and YYNGEE. Trimming cost V 1 base and J 5 bases; bases outside gene matches: 6. The CDR3 DNA sequence: TGTGCCAGCAGCGTATATACAGGGGGCGCGTATGGCTACACCTTC. Its translation: CASSVYTGGAYGYTF.

The chain carries TRBV7-8 and TRBJ2-3, with D tentatively TRBD1 (6 bases). This CDR3 comprises 16 residues. CDR1 and CDR2 from the germline V gene are SGHVS and FQNEAQ. The V end lost 3 bases, the J end lost 0 bases, and 13 bases lay between the germline ends. CDR3 DNA sequence: TGTGCCAGCAGCTTGATAGGGGGAACTAGCACAGATACGCAGTATTTT. As protein: CASSLIGGTSTDTQYF. Together with reference TRBV7-8 and TRBJ2-3, the CDR3 gives the full variable domain: GAGVSQSPRYKVAKRGQDVALRCDPISGHVSLFWYQQALGQGPEFLTYFQNEAQLDKSGLPSDRFFAERPEGSVSTLKIQRTQQEDSAVYLCASSLIGGTSTDTQYFGPGTRLTVL.

V gene TRBV5-1 combines with J gene TRBJ2-7; TRBD2 aligns across 8 bases. The CDR3 runs to 14 residues. The trim removed 1 base at V and 2 bases at J, leaving 2 bases unmatched. Germline-derived CDR1 and CDR2 are SGHRS and YFSETQ. CDR3 coding DNA: TGCGCCAGCAGCTTGATAGCGGGGACCTACGAGCAGTACTTC. It translates to CASSLIAGTYEQYF.

As to this clone: One junction end disagrees with the germline gene, perhaps due to a read error. This chain uses TRBV5-4 with TRBJ1-2; 8 nucleotides line up with TRBD1. CDR1 and CDR2 (germline): SGHNT, YYREEE (reference sequence). The CDR3 has 13 amino acids. The CDR3 sequence is CASTLTGAYGYTF. DNA for the CDR3: TGTGCCAGCACCTTGACAGGGGCCTATGGCTACACCTTC.

This clone was counted a few times. The J gene is TRBJ2-7, the V gene TRBV6-5; D is perhaps TRBD2 (6 bases). Between the trimmed V and J ends, which lost 6 bases and 5 bases, there was a span of 8 bases. Germline CDR1 and CDR2: MNHEY and SVGAGI. The CDR3 is made up of 11 amino acids. The CDR3 protein is CASRRRDEQYF. CDR3 DNA sequence: TGTGCCAGCAGGAGGAGGGACGAGCAGTACTTC.

CDR3 sequence (DNA): TGTGCCAGCAGCTCTTGGCCGAATGAGCAGTTCTTC. Translating gives CASSSWPNEQFF. The chain has TRBV6-5 and TRBJ2-1; the D is unclear. V shed 6 bases and J shed 7 bases, with 10 bases lying between them. CDR1 and CDR2 (germline): MNHEY, SVGAGI. This CDR3 has 12 residues.

This chain uses TRBV5-1 with TRBJ2-2; D is uncertain. Germline CDR1 and CDR2: SGHRS and YFSETQ. Trimming removed 0 bases from V and 2 bases from J, with 14 bases in between. This CDR3 is 17 amino acids long. The DNA for the CDR3 is TGCGCCAGCAGCTTGGCTGTTCGGAGTTCTAACACCGGGGAGCTGTTTTTT. It codes for CASSLAVRSSNTGELFF.

CDR3: CASSDLRGEQFF. As DNA, the CDR3 is TGTGCCAGCAGTGACCTTCGGGGTGAGCAGTTCTTC. V usage is TRBV6-4 and J usage is TRBJ2-1, with D perhaps TRBD2 (5 bases). Germline CDR1 and CDR2: MRHNA and SNTAGT. V lost 2 bases and J 9 bases, leaving 8 bases between the germline ends. CDR3 length: 12 residues.

This rearrangement joins TRBV5-6 to TRBJ1-4; maybe TRBD1 (6 bases). CDR1 and CDR2 (germline): SGHDT, YYEEEE. V was clipped by 2 bases and J by 5 bases, with 22 bases between them. The CDR3 runs to 18 residues. The CDR3 DNA reads TGTGCCAGCAGCTTTCTTACAGGGAGCCAGGAGTACAATGAAAAACTGTTTTTT. Translation gives CASSFLTGSQEYNEKLFF. The whole variable domain, remainder taken from reference TRBV5-6 and TRBJ1-4, is DAGVTQSPTHLIKTRGQQVTLRCSPKSGHDTVSWYQQALGQGPQFIFQYYEEEERQRGNFPDRFSGHQFPNYSSELNVNALLLGDSALYLCASSFLTGSQEYNEKLFFGSGTQLSVL.

The J gene is TRBJ2-1, the V gene TRBV7-3; D is possibly TRBD2 (6 bases). Between the trimmed V and J ends, which lost 5 bases and 7 bases, there was a span of 15 bases. Germline CDR1 is SGHTA and CDR2 is FQGTGA. The CDR3 runs to 14 residues. This CDR3 reads CASSPSEGRNEQFF. CDR3 nucleotides: TGTGCCAGCAGCCCCTCGGAGGGGAGGAATGAGCAGTTCTTC.

J is TRBJ1-1 and V is TRBV25-1, with D tentatively TRBD1 (5 bases). V was pared by 5 bases and J by 3 bases, with 13 bases between. CDR3 length: 14 amino acids. The germline CDR1 and CDR2 sequences are MGHDK and SYGVNS. The CDR3 region has the DNA TGTGCCAGCAGTCCCCACAGGCTCGACACTGAAGCTTTCTTT. Residues: CASSPHRLDTEAFF.

This chain joins TRBV4-3 and TRBJ1-4; unclear D gene. Trimming pared 3 bases from V and 1 base from J, leaving 6 bases between. The germline V gene encodes CDR1 LGHNA and CDR2 YSLEER. The CDR3 is made up of 14 amino acids. The CDR3 reads CASSQEGTNEKLFF. CDR3 bases: TGCGCCAGCAGCCAGGAGGGAACTAATGAAAAACTGTTTTTT.

The rearrangement links TRBV7-2 to TRBJ1-1; D might be TRBD1 (5 bases). V shed 4 bases and J shed 7 bases, with 13 bases lying between them. The CDR3 totals 13 residues. Germline-derived CDR1 and CDR2 are SGHTA and FQGNSA. The CDR3 coding sequence is TGTGCCAGCAGCTCGCCTCACAGGAGTGAAGCTTTCTTT. The encoded protein is CASSSPHRSEAFF.

The table lists this clone with a few counts. The rearrangement uses TRBV10-3 and TRBJ1-5, with D unclear. The germline CDR1 and CDR2 sequences are ENHRY and SYGVKD. The CDR3 has 12 amino acids. V lost 2 bases and J 4 bases, leaving 3 bases between the germline ends. Here the CDR3 reads CAISEPNQPQHF. The CDR3 region has the DNA TGTGCCATCAGTGAGCCGAATCAGCCCCAGCATTTT.

This chain links TRBV7-2 with TRBJ1-2; D is possibly TRBD1 (5 bases). Germline values: CDR1 SGHTA, CDR2 FQGNSA. The CDR3 totals 14 residues. Trimming stripped 5 bases from V and 3 bases from J, with 13 bases between. CDR3 region: CASSRGGDHYGYTF. CDR3 sequence (DNA): TGTGCCAGCAGCCGGGGGGGAGACCACTATGGCTACACCTTC.

V and J are TRBV7-3 and TRBJ2-1; 10 positions agree with TRBD2. This CDR3 has 15 amino acids. The germline CDR1 and CDR2 sequences are SGHTA and FQGTGA. Trimming took 5 bases from V and 8 from J; bases not matched to a gene: 9. CDR3 sequence (DNA): TGTGCCAGCAGCCAAAGCGGGAGGGCCTTCGATGAGCAGTTCTTC. This sequence encodes CASSQSGRAFDEQFF.

This sequence joins TRBV2 and TRBJ2-7; maybe TRBD1 (5 bases). Germline CDR1 and CDR2: SNHLY and FYNNEI. V lost 5 bases to trimming and J lost 0 bases, with 14 bases between them. This CDR3 has 15 residues. The CDR3 sequence: CASSLRQPSSYEQYF. CDR3 nucleotide sequence: TGTGCCAGCAGTCTTAGACAGCCTAGCTCCTACGAGCAGTACTTC.